Described below is a single TCR beta chain sequence and its context. This clone was picked up one time. The antigen this receptor binds is unknown. The input lacks base qualities; no much larger clone sits a single base away. TCR CDR3 regions were amplified from genomic DNA by multiplex PCR using the deep immunoSEQ assay. Extracted genomic DNA from each cell subset was distributed evenly across all wells of several immunoSEQ 96-well plates, and each plate was treated as a replicate. For unsorted PBMC, each replicate PCR was loaded with about 270 ng genomic DNA, equivalent to roughly 31,000 T cell genomes. Genomic DNA from unsorted PBMC was sequenced over ten immunoSEQ deep assay plates. Purified libraries were measured with a Qubit 3.0 fluorometer, size-checked on a Bioanalyzer 2100, and measured again with the KAPA Library Quantification kit. Every immunoSEQ 96-well plate was sequenced on a dedicated single-read 150-cycle Illumina NextSeq 550 flow cell. The authors' pipeline ran thus. Because the immunoSEQ output held only junctional sequences and lacked quality scores, the filtering could not match the filtering applied to full-length reads. Sequences were annotated with PyIR, a Python wrapper for IgBLAST v1.9, using IMGT germline references to assign V/J genes and CDR3. Any read was removed if the V/J assignment was weak (E-value above 1e-6), the CDR3 was missing, or the read contained stop codons, out-of-frame junctions, or ambiguous translated residues. V3J clonotypes were defined by identical inferred V gene, J gene, and CDR3 amino acid sequence. To compute the percentage overlap between repertoires, the number of shared unique clonotypes was divided by the size of the smaller repertoire. Three approaches were used to assess repertoire richness: RTK rarefaction, the Chao1 estimator, and Recon v2.1 estimates of unobserved clonotypes. Held by TCRdb, this immuneACCESS table contains in-frame sequences only and omits some clones. Under half of the omission traces to an unresolved V gene where checked; the cause of the rest is unknown. That table supplies the V and J calls and clone size; D and trimming were determined from the DNA. This sample is represented by fewer than 600,000 clones; around 78% of them were singletons. Together, the top ten hold approximately 12% of the sample.

Donors were healthy HIV-negative adults with no recently reported acute infections or vaccinations. Only Caucasian adults living in Nashville, Tennessee, USA were represented among the donors. For unsorted samples, 100 million or so PBMCs were counted, and genomic DNA was extracted using the QIAamp DNA Blood Mini kit. Blood was collected by leukapheresis, and PBMCs were isolated by Ficoll-Histopaque density gradient centrifugation and then cryopreserved in liquid nitrogen vapor phase. These data are taken from a study of shared clonotypes between healthy human individuals (TCRdb year 2020). In the study overall: A couple of women and a few men aged 18 to 49 years were included in the cohort. Blood TCR repertoires of several healthy adults were deeply sequenced to estimate repertoire size and the extent of clonotype sharing between individuals. Different laboratories and diverse techniques were used to prepare libraries and sequence TCR repertoires, to increase sequencing depth and limit assay-specific biases. Each donor's leukapheresis produced roughly between roughly 0.85 and 10 billion PBMCs.

The V end loses 8 bases and the J end loses 5 bases, and a stretch of 18 bases separates them. Taken from cysteine to phenylalanine, the CDR3 has 14 residues. Just the 42-base CDR3 DNA is kept, in frame starting at base 1. From the germline V gene (reference sequence), CDR1 is MNHEY and CDR2 is SMNVEV. On the study overall, not on this receptor specifically: Only blood was sampled, and tissue TCR repertoires likely differ from those in blood. The small number of donors limited the genetic and exposure-history diversity represented. Pairwise subsampling indicated that sequencing depth was expected to affect the degree of clonotype sharing among donors.

Sequencing input: PBMCs. The receptor's source is a woman aged 40 to 50 in good health. Some clones in this sample may be carry-over from other donors' samples. Here the chain combines TRBV27 and TRBJ2-5; perhaps TRBD2 is the D gene, with 5 bases matching. The DNA sequence is given as TGTGCCAGCGGCTCTGGTGGCCGCGGGGAGACCCAGTACTTC. Translated, it gives CASGSGGRGETQYF.